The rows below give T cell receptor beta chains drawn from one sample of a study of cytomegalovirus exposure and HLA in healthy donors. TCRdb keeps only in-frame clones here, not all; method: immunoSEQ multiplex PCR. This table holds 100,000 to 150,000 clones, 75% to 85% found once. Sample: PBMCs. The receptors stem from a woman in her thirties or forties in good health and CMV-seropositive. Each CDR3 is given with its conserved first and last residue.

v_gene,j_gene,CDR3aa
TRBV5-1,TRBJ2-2,CASKLAPNTGELFF
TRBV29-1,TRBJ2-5,CSVSGGLVQETQYF
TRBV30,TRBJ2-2,CAWSVVWGGELFF
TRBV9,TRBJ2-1,CASSVGDRDRYNEQFF
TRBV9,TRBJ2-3,CASSVSGRSTGTQYF
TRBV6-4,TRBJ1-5,CASSDSIPGQGAGGNQPQHF
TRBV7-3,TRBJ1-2,CASSLRGDDYGYTF
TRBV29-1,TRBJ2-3,CSVANGGVTDTQYF
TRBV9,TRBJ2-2,CASSPPRGAGELFF
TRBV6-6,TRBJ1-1,CASPTPDRAGTEAFF
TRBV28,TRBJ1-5,CASAPGGGRSSYPQHF
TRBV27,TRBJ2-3,CASSRLWSTDTQYF
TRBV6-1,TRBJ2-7,CASNIAGGPYEQYF
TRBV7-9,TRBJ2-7,CASSRLGSKTPYEQYF
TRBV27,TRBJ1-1,CASSFTEGTEAFF
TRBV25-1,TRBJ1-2,CASSEHRTGGNGYTF
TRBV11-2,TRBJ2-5,CASSLATGVQETQYF
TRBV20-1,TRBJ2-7,CSATVYEQYF
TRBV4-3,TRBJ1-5,CASSPRGGQNQPQHF
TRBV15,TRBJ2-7,CATSREQGPNYEQYF
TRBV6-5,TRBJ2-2,CASRANTGELFF
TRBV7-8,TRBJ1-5,CASRRMEDSNQPQHF
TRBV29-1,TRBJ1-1,CSVEDGGGTEAFF
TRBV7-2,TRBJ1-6,CASSSGQANNSPLHF
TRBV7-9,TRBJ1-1,CASSLGGTGNTEAFF
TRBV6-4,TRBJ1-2,CASSAERDSYGYTF
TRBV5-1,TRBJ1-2,CASSLGPGQGNLYTF
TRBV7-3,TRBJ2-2,CASSLLAGPNTGELFF
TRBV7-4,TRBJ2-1,CASSLDGRTKRDNEQFF
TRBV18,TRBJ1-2,CASSPPSDRGLADGYTF
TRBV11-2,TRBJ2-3,CASSPTRAADTQYF
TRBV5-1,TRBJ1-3,CASSQDRARNTIYF
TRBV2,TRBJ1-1,CASIYRLRWNTEAFF
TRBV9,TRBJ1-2,CASSALGDSAYGYTF
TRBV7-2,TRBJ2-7,CASSLDWQGYEQYF
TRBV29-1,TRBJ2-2,CSTRTSGGGELFF
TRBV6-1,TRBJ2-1,CASSVSGRGSYNEQFF
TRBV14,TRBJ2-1,CASSQDSRRLAGAHNEQFF
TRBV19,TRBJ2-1,CASTPESYNEQFF
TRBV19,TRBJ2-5,CASSYRSPGQGGETQYF
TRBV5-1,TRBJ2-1,CASSLRGMGGDEQFF
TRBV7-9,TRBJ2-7,CASSGDRGNEQYF
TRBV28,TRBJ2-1,CASSLRSSGRAIPNEQFF
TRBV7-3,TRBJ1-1,CASSHGAAQRAFF
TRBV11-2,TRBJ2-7,CASSSYGAGVPYEQYF
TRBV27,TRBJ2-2,CASTSGQGFTGELFF
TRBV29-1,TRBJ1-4,CSVEDWTGINEKLFF
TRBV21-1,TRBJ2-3,CASSKAPGVAGPTDTQYF
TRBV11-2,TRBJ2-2,CASSFTTPGGTGELFF
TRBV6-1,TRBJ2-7,CASIVGLNGGQYF
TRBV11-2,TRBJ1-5,CASVPGGNQPQHF
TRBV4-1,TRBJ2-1,CASSQVMVAVSVEQFF
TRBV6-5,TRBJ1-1,CAAGFTEAFF
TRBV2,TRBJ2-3,CASSVIAGGSTDTQYF
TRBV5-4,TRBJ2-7,CASSLGAGLSSYEQYF
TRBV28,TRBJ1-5,CASSSRQGNQPQHF
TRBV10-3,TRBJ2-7,CAIRSPRGDRAQKSYEQYF
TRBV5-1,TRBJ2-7,CASSLGRTSGQRYEQYF
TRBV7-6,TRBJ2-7,CASSSANRGDAYEQYF
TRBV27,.,CASSYQGSYEQYF